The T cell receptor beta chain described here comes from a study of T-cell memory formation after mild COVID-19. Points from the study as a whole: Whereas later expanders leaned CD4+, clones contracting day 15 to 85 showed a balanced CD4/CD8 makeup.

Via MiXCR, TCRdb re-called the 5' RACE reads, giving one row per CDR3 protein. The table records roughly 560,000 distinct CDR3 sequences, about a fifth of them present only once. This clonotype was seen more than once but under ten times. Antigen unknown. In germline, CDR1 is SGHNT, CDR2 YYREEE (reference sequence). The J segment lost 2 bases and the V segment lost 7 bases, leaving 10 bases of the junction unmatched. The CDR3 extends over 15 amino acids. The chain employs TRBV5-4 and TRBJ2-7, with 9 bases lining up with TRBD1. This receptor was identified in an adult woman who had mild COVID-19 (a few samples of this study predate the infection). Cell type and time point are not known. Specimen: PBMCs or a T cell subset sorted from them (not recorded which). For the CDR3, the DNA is TGTGCCAGCCGAACGGGGGACAGGGAAGCCTACGAGCAGTACTTC. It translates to CASRTGDREAYEQYF.